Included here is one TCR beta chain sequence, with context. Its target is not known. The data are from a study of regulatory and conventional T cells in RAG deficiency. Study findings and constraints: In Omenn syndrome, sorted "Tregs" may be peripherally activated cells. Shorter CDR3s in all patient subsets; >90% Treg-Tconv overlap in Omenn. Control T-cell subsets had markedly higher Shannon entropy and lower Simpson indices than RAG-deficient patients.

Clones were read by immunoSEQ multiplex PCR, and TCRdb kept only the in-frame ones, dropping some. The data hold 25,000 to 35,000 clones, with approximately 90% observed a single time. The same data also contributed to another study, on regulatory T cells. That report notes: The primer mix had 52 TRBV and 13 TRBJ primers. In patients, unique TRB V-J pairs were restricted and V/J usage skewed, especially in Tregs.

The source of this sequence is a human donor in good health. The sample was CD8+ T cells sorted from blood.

CDR3 nucleotide sequence: TGTGCCAGCACCGACAGGGAGTATGGCTACACCTTC. It specifies CASTDREYGYTF. The V call is TRBV2, the J call TRBJ1-2; 7 bases are shared with TRBD1. This CDR3 is 12 amino acids long. Trimming cost V 7 bases and J 5 bases; bases outside gene matches: 4. Germline V gene data show CDR1 as SNHLY and CDR2 as FYNNEI.